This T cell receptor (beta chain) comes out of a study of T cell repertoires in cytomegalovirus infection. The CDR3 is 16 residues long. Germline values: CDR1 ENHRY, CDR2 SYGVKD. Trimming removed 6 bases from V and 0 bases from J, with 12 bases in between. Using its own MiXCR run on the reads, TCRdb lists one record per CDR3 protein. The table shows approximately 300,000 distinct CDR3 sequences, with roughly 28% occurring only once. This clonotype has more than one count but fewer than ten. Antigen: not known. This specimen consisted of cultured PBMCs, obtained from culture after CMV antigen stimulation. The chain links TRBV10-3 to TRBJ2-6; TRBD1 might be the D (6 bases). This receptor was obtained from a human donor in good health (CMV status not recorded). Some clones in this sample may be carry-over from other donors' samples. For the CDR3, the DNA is TGTGCCATCAGGGACAGCTTAAACTCTGGGGCCAACGTCCTGACTTTC. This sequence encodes CAIRDSLNSGANVLTF.